This is a list of T cell receptor beta chains from one sample in a study of T cell responses to AZD1222 COVID-19 vaccine. Assay: immunoSEQ multiplex PCR; the TCRdb copy retains only in-frame clones and omits some. The sample lists under 200,000 clones, more than 80% occurring once. The material sequenced was peripheral blood, taken 28 days after the second dose of the MenACWY control vaccine. The receptors were gathered from an adult who received the MenACWY meningococcal vaccine as a control. CDR3s include the opening cysteine and the closing phenylalanine or tryptophan. The order of the fields is J gene, V gene, D gene, clone size, CDR3 protein, CDR3 DNA. D genes are given only for firm matches. The size entry is marked missing in some rows and otherwise reads once, few, many or a size class.

>TRBJ2-3|TRBV19|TRBD1|NA
CASSIKQGRVYTDTQYF
TGTGCCAGTAGTATAAAACAGGGGCGAGTTTACACAGATACGCAGTATTTT
>TRBJ2-3|TRBV30|TRBD1|NA
CAWSVGVGTGTDTQYF
TGTGCCTGGAGTGTCGGGGTTGGGACAGGGACAGATACGCAGTATTTT
>TRBJ2-1|TRBV7-9|NA|NA
CASSSFRGQSSYNEQFF
TGTGCCAGCAGCTCATTCAGGGGCCAGAGCTCCTACAATGAGCAGTTCTTC
>TRBJ2-7|TRBV9|NA|NA
CASSGIGSEQYF
TGTGCCAGCAGCGGAATCGGTAGCGAGCAGTACTTC
>TRBJ2-7|TRBV5-8|TRBD1|NA
CASSWGQGREQYF
TGTGCCAGCAGCTGGGGACAGGGGAGGGAGCAGTACTTC
>TRBJ2-7|TRBV13|NA|NA
CASSHLRLGEQYF
TGTGCCAGCAGCCACCTCAGGCTAGGCGAGCAGTACTTC
>TRBJ2-1|TRBV6-2/TRBV6-3|NA|NA
CASSYLNAAYNEQFF
TGTGCCAGCAGTTACCTAAACGCAGCGTACAATGAGCAGTTCTTC
>TRBJ1-5|TRBV6-2/TRBV6-3|NA|NA
CASSYSGQGPQHF
TGTGCCAGCAGTTACTCGGGGCAAGGGCCCCAGCATTTT
>TRBJ2-3|TRBV7-9|NA|NA
CASSPTGRSFLSTDTQYF
TGTGCCAGCAGCCCGACAGGCCGGTCCTTTTTGAGCACAGATACGCAGTATTTT
>TRBJ1-3|TRBV4-2|NA|few
CASSQGQDMRGNTIYF
TGTGCCAGCAGCCAAGGACAGGATATGAGAGGAAACACCATATATTTT
>TRBJ1-5|TRBV4-1|NA|NA
CASSQDGAGGALSNQPQHF
TGCGCCAGCAGCCAAGATGGGGCAGGTGGGGCGTTGTCAAATCAGCCCCAGCATTTT
>TRBJ2-4|TRBV28|NA|NA
CASSLPTGRGGNIQYF
TGTGCCAGCAGTTTGCCAACAGGGCGGGGTGGAAACATTCAGTACTTC
>TRBJ1-1|TRBV2|NA|NA
CASSYTEAFF
TGTGCCAGCAGTTACACTGAAGCTTTCTTT
>TRBJ2-2|TRBV9|TRBD1|NA
CASSVAPGQGNTGELFF
TGTGCCAGCAGCGTAGCACCGGGACAGGGGAACACCGGGGAGCTGTTTTTT
>TRBJ2-5|TRBV2|NA|NA
CASSEWGGLQETQYF
TGTGCCAGCAGTGAATGGGGGGGCCTCCAAGAGACCCAGTACTTC
>TRBJ1-1|TRBV6-5|TRBD1|NA
CASSYWGQTNTEAFF
TGTGCCAGCAGTTACTGGGGACAGACGAACACTGAAGCTTTCTTT
>TRBJ2-7|TRBV11-3|NA|NA
CASRPGGPGDEQYF
TGTGCCAGCAGACCTGGGGGGCCCGGCGACGAGCAGTACTTC
>TRBJ1-6|TRBV30|TRBD1|NA
CAWSVPGGPYNSPLHF
TGTGCCTGGAGTGTGCCAGGGGGCCCTTATAATTCACCCCTCCACTTT
>TRBJ2-5|TRBV7-9|NA|NA
CASSFSSDRETQYF
TGTGCCAGCAGCTTTAGTTCCGACAGAGAGACCCAGTACTTC
>TRBJ1-1|TRBV9|NA|NA
CASSAGLTTEAFF
TGTGCCAGCAGCGCCGGGCTGACCACTGAAGCTTTCTTT
>TRBJ2-7|TRBV6-2/TRBV6-3|TRBD1|NA
CASSGDRVYEQYF
TGTGCCAGCAGTGGAGACAGGGTCTACGAGCAGTACTTC
>TRBJ2-5|TRBV5-4|TRBD2|NA
CASSSPLAGDAETQYF
TGTGCCAGCAGCTCGCCTCTGGCGGGAGATGCGGAGACCCAGTACTTC
>TRBJ1-1|TRBV7-2|NA|once
CASSLELYTEAFF
TGTGCCAGCAGCTTAGAATTGTACACTGAAGCTTTCTTT
>TRBJ2-3|TRBV11-3|NA|NA
CASSLGASTDTQYF
TGTGCCAGCAGCTTAGGAGCTAGCACAGATACGCAGTATTTT
>TRBJ2-7|TRBV5-1|NA|NA
CASRRDTPYEQYF
TGCGCCAGCAGGCGGGACACCCCCTACGAGCAGTACTTC
>TRBJ1-3|TRBV12-5|TRBD1|NA
CASGTTGGWGNTIYF
TGTGCTAGTGGTACTACAGGGGGCTGGGGAAACACCATATATTTT
>TRBJ1-1|TRBV2|NA|NA
CASSPTGPMNTEAFF
TGTGCCAGCAGTCCGACAGGACCCATGAACACTGAAGCTTTCTTT
>TRBJ2-5|TRBV19|TRBD2|NA
CASKERGPYQETQYF
TGTGCCAGTAAGGAGCGGGGGCCGTACCAAGAGACCCAGTACTTC